The sequence of this TCR beta chain was determined in a study of T-cell reconstitution after alpha-beta-depleted transplantation in children. CDR3 length: 15 amino acids. Per germline, CDR1 LNHDA and CDR2 SQIVND (reference sequence). Trimming took 5 bases from V and 1 from J; bases not matched to a gene: 4. General study findings and limits: By one year post-transplant, T-cell counts and diversity largely arose from T cells that were newly produced. Several patients had high TCRbeta diversity at day 60; it came from surviving recipient T cells and thymic progenitors. Reportedly, alpha-beta T cells present about two months post-transplant originated from several hundred expanded clones of graft origin.

Unique molecular identifiers were built into the TCRbeta library. MiXCR, applied by TCRdb to the PCR reads, yields one record per CDR3 protein. The data show fewer than 550,000 distinct CDR3 sequences, with roughly an eighth seen just once and around 13% held by the top ten. This clonotype was found a few times. Antigen unknown. The input for sequencing was PBMCs, mostly from graft donor cells, taken 180 days after TCRalphabeta/CD19-depleted stem cell transplant. The rearrangement joins TRBV19 to TRBJ2-7, with 11 bases matching TRBD1. The clonotype originates from a female patient between 2 and 15 years old who had a stem cell transplant for aplastic anemia, so the T cells may come from the graft donor. The CDR3: CASSAGTGGSYEQYV. The CDR3 nucleotides read TGTGCCAGTAGTGCGGGGACAGGGGGGTCCTACGAGCAGTACGTC.